This T cell receptor beta chain was found in a study of regulatory T cells in long-lasting Graves disease. At the level of the study: Positivity for TSH receptor antibodies plus over 5 years of antithyroid drugs meant persistent Graves' disease.

From germline, CDR1 is ENHRY and CDR2 SYGVKD. V was shortened by 10 bases and J by 5 bases, with 20 bases between the two germline ends. CDR3 size: 14 residues. Indicated time point: persistent/refractory GD, antithyroid drugs over 5 years with positive TRAb. The TCR library was made from RNA that had been extracted from PBMCs in TRIzol. Relying on iRepertoire HTBI primers and Arm-PCR of CDR3 regions, the team built TCR beta libraries. Original handling: Spanning all samples, the identified segments comprised around 60 TRBV and over 13 TRBJ. MiXCR was run by TCRdb on the multiplex PCR reads, yielding one entry per CDR3 protein. Here the V and J calls rest on TCRdb's processing, not on the authors' analysis. In the table there are more than 350,000 distinct CDR3 sequences, roughly 21% of which are singletons. General observations from the study: Newly diagnosed disease favored TRBV20-1 and TRBJ2-1 over persistent disease. Results may be inaccurate due to the small sample size.

This clonotype was counted between two and nine times. The antigen is not known. The chain links TRBV10-3 to TRBJ2-5; D may match TRBD1 or TRBD2 (6 bases each). This TCR was recovered from a female donor with Graves disease. Material: peripheral blood mononuclear cells (PBMCs), obtained when the disease was refractory, from a patient treated with antithyroid drugs. The CDR3 protein is CATTDSRLEETQYF. The CDR3 DNA is TGTGCCACTACGGACAGCCGACTAGAGGAGACCCAGTACTTC.